These T cell receptor beta chains were read from a single sample in a study of early T cells in non-severe SARS-CoV-2 infection. Each CDR3 protein gets one entry after TCRdb re-called the 5' RACE reads with MiXCR. Of around 77,000 distinct CDR3 sequences listed, over 9% are singletons. Sequenced material: whole blood, taken at baseline. All receptors derive from an adult who was a healthcare worker with PCR-confirmed SARS-CoV-2 infection or an uninfected control (not recorded which). The CDR3 runs from the conserved cysteine through the conserved F or W. The D gene is left open where the match is weak. Not every row has a clone size; where given, it reads once, few, many or a size class.

cdr3_nt cdr3_aa cdr3_length d_call v_call clone_size j_call
TGCAGCGTTGACCGTAGGGGTGGAAGAGAGACCCAGTACTTC CSVDRRGGRETQYF 14 - TRBV29-1 few TRBJ2-5
TGTGCCAGCAGCCGGACGGCAGGGAGCTCTGGAAACACCATATATTTT CASSRTAGSSGNTIYF 16 - TRBV9 - TRBJ1-3
TGTGCCAGTAGTAAGGACAGCCCGTTCATAGAGCAGTTCTTC CASSKDSPFIEQFF 14 - TRBV19 many TRBJ2-1
TGTGCCAGCAGCCTAAGACAGGCTGGAGTTGCCTACGAGCAGTACTTC CASSLRQAGVAYEQYF 16 - TRBV5-5 - TRBJ2-7
TGTGCCAGCAGAGACCGAGTACTTAGCAATCAGCCCCAGCATTTT CASRDRVLSNQPQHF 15 - TRBV6-1 few TRBJ1-5
TGTGCCAGCAGTCCCGGACAGGGGTTTAATCAGCCCCAGCATTTT CASSPGQGFNQPQHF 15 TRBD1 TRBV2 few TRBJ1-5
TGTGCCAGCAGCCCGTTCCCACTAGCGGGCAAAAACATTCAGTACTTC CASSPFPLAGKNIQYF 16 TRBD2 TRBV7-2 few TRBJ2-4
TGTGCCAGCAGCCCCGGGACTGGAGGCATGAACACTGAAGCTTTCTTT CASSPGTGGMNTEAFF 16 - TRBV7-9 few TRBJ1-1
TGCAGTGCTTACTGGGCCAACACCGGGGAGCTGTTTTTT CSAYWANTGELFF 13 - TRBV20-1 few TRBJ2-2
TGTGCCAGCTCACCTTTCAGTTCCCAAGGACAGTCTGGTGGTGAGCAGTTCTTC CASSPFSSQGQSGGEQFF 18 - TRBV18 - TRBJ2-1
TGTGCCAGCTCACCGAATCAGGGATACGAGCAGTACTTC CASSPNQGYEQYF 13 - TRBV18 - TRBJ2-7
TGTGCCAGTAGAAGGACAGGGGACCAAGAGACCCAGTACTTC CASRRTGDQETQYF 14 TRBD1 TRBV19 - TRBJ2-5
TGTGCCAGCCTCCTCGGCGGGGACGGGAGGAATGAGCAGTTCTTC CASLLGGDGRNEQFF 15 TRBD2 TRBV6-2/TRBV6-3 many TRBJ2-1
TGTGCCAGCAGCAGAAAACAGGGGCAAAATTCACCCCTCCACTTT CASSRKQGQNSPLHF 15 TRBD1 TRBV14 few TRBJ1-6
TGTGCCAGCAGCCAAGATTGGAAAGGCTATGGCTACACCTTC CASSQDWKGYGYTF 14 - TRBV3-1 - TRBJ1-2
TGCAGTGCGCCCGCTGCGGGGGCCTCCTACAATGAGCAGTTCTTC CSAPAAGASYNEQFF 15 - TRBV20-1 few TRBJ2-1
TGTGCCAGCAGCGACACCCAGCCCCAGCATTTT CASSDTQPQHF 11 - TRBV12-3/TRBV12-4 few TRBJ1-5
TGTGCCAGCAGCATAACAGGGACCGGGGAGCTGTTTTTT CASSITGTGELFF 13 - TRBV7-6 many TRBJ2-2
TGTGCCAGCAGTCCCCAGGGACTAGGGTATACGCAGTATTTT CASSPQGLGYTQYF 14 TRBD2 TRBV12-3/TRBV12-4 - TRBJ2-3
TGTGCCTGGAGCCGGAACACCGGGGAGCTGTTTTTT CAWSRNTGELFF 12 - TRBV30 few TRBJ2-2
TGCGCCAGCAGCCGAGCGGGTTGGAGTAGCAATCAGCCCCAGCATTTT CASSRAGWSSNQPQHF 16 - TRBV4-1 few TRBJ1-5
TGCAGCGTTGTAGTTAGGACAGGGGGGTCCTACGAGCAGTACTTC CSVVVRTGGSYEQYF 15 TRBD1 TRBV29-1 few TRBJ2-7
TGTGCCAGCTCAGTATTCCAGGGTAGCACAGATACGCAGTATTTT CASSVFQGSTDTQYF 15 - TRBV7-6 many TRBJ2-3
TGTGCCAGCACCCCGGGACAGTTTAACACTGAAGCTTTCTTT CASTPGQFNTEAFF 14 TRBD1 TRBV12-3/TRBV12-4 few TRBJ1-1
TGTGCCAGCAGTTACGTGGGGTGGACTGAAGCTTTCTTT CASSYVGWTEAFF 13 - TRBV6-2/TRBV6-3 many TRBJ1-1
TGTGCCAGCATCCAAGGGCAGGGCGGCCTCGCTGAAGCTTTCTTT CASIQGQGGLAEAFF 15 - TRBV2 - TRBJ1-1
TGCGCCAGCAGCCCTCAAGCGGGGGACTACAATGAGCAGTTCTTC CASSPQAGDYNEQFF 15 TRBD2 TRBV4-3 few TRBJ2-1
TGTGCCAGCAGCTTAGCGCGGATCGGGGAGCTGTTTTTT CASSLARIGELFF 13 - TRBV7-6 many TRBJ2-2
TGTGCCAGCAGCCGGACAGGGGGCACAAGCAATCAGCCCCAGCATTTT CASSRTGGTSNQPQHF 16 TRBD1 TRBV5-6 few TRBJ1-5
TGCGCCAGCAGCCCGGGACTAGCGGGGGTCTACGAGCAGTACTTC CASSPGLAGVYEQYF 15 TRBD2 TRBV5-1 few TRBJ2-7
TGTGCCAGCAGCCAAGATCAGTCAGGCAACTATGGCTACACCTTC CASSQDQSGNYGYTF 15 - TRBV4-2 - TRBJ1-2
TGTGCCAGCAGCCTAGGACACAGACAAGCTTTCTTT CASSLGHRQAFF 12 - TRBV3-1 - TRBJ1-1
TGTGCCAGCAGCTTAATGGGGGCGACAGCAACCACCTACAATGAGCAGTTCTTC CASSLMGATATTYNEQFF 18 - TRBV7-3 - TRBJ2-1
TGCGCCAGCAGCCCCCGGGACAGGGGCTACGAGCAGTACTTC CASSPRDRGYEQYF 14 TRBD1 TRBV5-1 - TRBJ2-7
TGTGCCAGCAGCCTACTCGGACAGGGTCTTGGCAATGAGCAGTTCTTC CASSLLGQGLGNEQFF 16 TRBD1 TRBV11-2 - TRBJ2-1
TGTGCCAGCAGCGTTGACGGGACAGGTCCCAATGAGCAGTTCTTC CASSVDGTGPNEQFF 15 TRBD1 TRBV9 many TRBJ2-1
TGTGCCAGCAGTTTCCCTCGCCTTTGTGAGCAGTACTTC CASSFPRLCEQYF 13 - TRBV27 - TRBJ2-7
TGCGCCAGCAGCCATCGGGTAGGAGTCCCCGGGGAGAACACTGAAGCTTTCTTT CASSHRVGVPGENTEAFF 18 - TRBV4-3 - TRBJ1-1
TGTGCCAGCATCCCCGACAGGGGCGTAGAGACCCAGTACTTC CASIPDRGVETQYF 14 TRBD1 TRBV6-1 few TRBJ2-5
TGTGCCAGCAGTGAAATCGTGGGGGCCCAAGAGACCCAGTACTTC CASSEIVGAQETQYF 15 - TRBV2 many TRBJ2-5
TGCGCCAGCAGCATCGGTGGACTAGCGGGGAAGGAGACCCAGTACTTC CASSIGGLAGKETQYF 16 TRBD2 TRBV5-1 many TRBJ2-5
TGCAGCGCCCTTCGGAGAGAGGACCCTAGCACAGATACGCAGTATTTT CSALRREDPSTDTQYF 16 - TRBV29-1 few TRBJ2-3
TGTGCCAGCTCTCCGCCTAAGGGGGACTCTGGGGCCAACGTCCTGACTTTC CASSPPKGDSGANVLTF 17 - TRBV18 many TRBJ2-6
TGTGCCAGCGCCCCCGGTAGCGGGGGGGATGGCGAGCAGTTCTTC CASAPGSGGDGEQFF 15 TRBD2 TRBV18 few TRBJ2-1
TGTGCCAGCAGCTTAGAGTCTACAGACATTCAGTACTTC CASSLESTDIQYF 13 - TRBV7-9 many TRBJ2-4
TGCGCCAGCAGCTCGGCAGGGTTCACAGATACGCAGTATTTT CASSSAGFTDTQYF 14 - TRBV5-1 few TRBJ2-3
TGTGCCAGCAGCCCATGGGGACCAGAAGGCTACACCTTC CASSPWGPEGYTF 13 - TRBV7-9 - TRBJ1-2
TGTGCCAGCAGAAAAATGGCCTCCTCCTACGAGCAGTACTTC CASRKMASSYEQYF 14 - TRBV7-2 few TRBJ2-7
TGCGCCAGCAGCCCAGCGGGGGGCAATCAGCCCCAGCATTTT CASSPAGGNQPQHF 14 - TRBV5-1 many TRBJ1-5
TGTGCCAGCAGTCAGGGGGGGAATTCACCCCTCCACTTT CASSQGGNSPLHF 13 TRBD1 TRBV12-3/TRBV12-4 many TRBJ1-6